This T cell receptor beta chain was captured in a study of early T cells in non-severe SARS-CoV-2 infection. About the research overall: Alpha and beta chains were unpaired, from unsorted whole-blood bulk RNA. Study-wide findings and caveats: A preference for anti-spike CD8 responses marked VDJdb matching, which missed private and CD4 specificities.

V lost 0 bases and J lost 3, with 13 bases in between. This CDR3 has 17 amino acids. Germline V gene sequence: CDR1 SGHRS, CDR2 YFSETQ. Individual cDNA molecules carried attached unique molecular identifiers. MiXCR was run by TCRdb on the 5' RACE reads, yielding one entry per CDR3 protein. Here the sample spans tens of thousands of distinct CDR3 sequences, around 7% being singletons. Many counts were recorded for this clonotype. The antigen remains unidentified. The source was whole blood, collected at baseline. The sequence came from an adult who was a healthcare worker with PCR-confirmed SARS-CoV-2 infection or an uninfected control (not recorded which). The chain joins TRBV5-1 to TRBJ2-6; perhaps D is TRBD1 or TRBD2 (6 bases each). The DNA for the CDR3 is TGCGCCAGCAGCTTGGTTTGGGGGGCCAGTGGGGCCAACGTCCTGACTTTC. Protein sequence: CASSLVWGASGANVLTF.